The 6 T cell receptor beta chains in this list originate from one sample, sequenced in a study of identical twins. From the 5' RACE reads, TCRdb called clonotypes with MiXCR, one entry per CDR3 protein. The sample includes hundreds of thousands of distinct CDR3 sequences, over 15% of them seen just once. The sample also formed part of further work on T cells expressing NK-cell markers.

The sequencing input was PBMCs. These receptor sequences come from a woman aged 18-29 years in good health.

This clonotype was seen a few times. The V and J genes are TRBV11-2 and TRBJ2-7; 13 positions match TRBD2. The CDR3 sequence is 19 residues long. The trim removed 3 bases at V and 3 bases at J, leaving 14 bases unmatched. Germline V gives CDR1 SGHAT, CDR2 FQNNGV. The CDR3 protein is CASSLPPRLAGGSLYEQYF. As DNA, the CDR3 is TGTGCCAGCAGCTTGCCGCCCAGACTAGCGGGAGGCAGTCTCTACGAGCAGTACTTC.

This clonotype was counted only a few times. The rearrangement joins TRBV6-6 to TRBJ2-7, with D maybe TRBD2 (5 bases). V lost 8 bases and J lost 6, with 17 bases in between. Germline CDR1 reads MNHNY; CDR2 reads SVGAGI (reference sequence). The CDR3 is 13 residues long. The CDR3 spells CASQLPPGSEQYF. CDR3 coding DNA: TGTGCCAGCCAGCTTCCCCCTGGGAGCGAGCAGTACTTC.

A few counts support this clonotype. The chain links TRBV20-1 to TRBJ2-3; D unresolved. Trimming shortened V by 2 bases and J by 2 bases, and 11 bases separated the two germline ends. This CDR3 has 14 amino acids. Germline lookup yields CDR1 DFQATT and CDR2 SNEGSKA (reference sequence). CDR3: CSARQDLLTDTQYF. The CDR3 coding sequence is TGCAGTGCTAGACAGGACCTTCTCACAGATACGCAGTATTTT.

In DNA, the CDR3 is TGCGCCAGCAGCCAAGATGGTAGGGCCTTGCGAACCCGTTCCAATGAGCAGTTCTTC. Amino acid sequence: CASSQDGRALRTRSNEQFF. The chain couples TRBV4-1 to TRBJ2-1; D uncertain. Germline V gene data show CDR1 as MGHRA and CDR2 as YSYEKL. V lost 0 bases, J lost 6 bases, and 24 bases lay in between. This CDR3 has 19 amino acids.

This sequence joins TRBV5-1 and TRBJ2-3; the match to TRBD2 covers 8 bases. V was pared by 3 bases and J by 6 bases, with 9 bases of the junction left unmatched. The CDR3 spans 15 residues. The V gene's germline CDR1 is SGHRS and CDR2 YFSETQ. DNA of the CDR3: TGCGCCAGCAGCTCTTCCGGGACTAGGATGGATACGCAGTATTTT. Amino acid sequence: CASSSSGTRMDTQYF.

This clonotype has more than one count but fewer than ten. The CDR3 coding sequence is TGCAGTGCTAGGACCGGACAGGGGATGGGCGAGCAGTACTTC. Translating gives CSARTGQGMGEQYF. The V call is TRBV20-1, the J call TRBJ2-7; 9 bases agree with TRBD1. The CDR3 runs to 14 residues. Germline CDR1 and CDR2: DFQATT and SNEGSKA (reference sequence). The trim removed 3 bases at V and 6 bases at J, leaving 9 bases unmatched.